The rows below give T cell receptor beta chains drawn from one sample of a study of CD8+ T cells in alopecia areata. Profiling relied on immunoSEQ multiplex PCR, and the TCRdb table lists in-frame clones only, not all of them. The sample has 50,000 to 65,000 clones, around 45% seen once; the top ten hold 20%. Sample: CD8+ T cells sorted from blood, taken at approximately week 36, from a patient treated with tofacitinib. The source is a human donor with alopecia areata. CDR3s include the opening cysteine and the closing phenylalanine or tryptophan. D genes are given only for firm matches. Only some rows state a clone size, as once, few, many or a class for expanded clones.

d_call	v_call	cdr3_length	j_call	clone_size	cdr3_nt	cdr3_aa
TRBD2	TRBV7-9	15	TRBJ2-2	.	TGTGCCAGCAGCTTCTTGCGGGAGGACACCGGGGAGCTGTTTTTT	CASSFLREDTGELFF
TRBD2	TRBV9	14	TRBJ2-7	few	TGTGCCAGCAGCGTAGCGGGAGCGGGGTACGAGCAGTACTTC	CASSVAGAGYEQYF
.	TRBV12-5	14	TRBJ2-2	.	TGTGCTAGTGGTGCTCAGGGTCGGGCCGGGGAGCTGTTTTTT	CASGAQGRAGELFF
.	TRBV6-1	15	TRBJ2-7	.	TGTGCCAGCAGTTCTTACGACAGGTCCTACTACGAGCAGTACTTC	CASSSYDRSYYEQYF
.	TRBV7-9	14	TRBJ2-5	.	TGTGCCAGCAGCTTAGTCGCGGGAAGTGAGACCCAGTACTTC	CASSLVAGSETQYF
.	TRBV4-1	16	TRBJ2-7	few	TGCGCCAGCAGCCAAGATCAAGCGGGCCTGACCTACGAGCAGTACTTC	CASSQDQAGLTYEQYF
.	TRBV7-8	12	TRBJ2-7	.	TGTGCCAGCAGCTTAGTGGGATACGAGCAGTACTTC	CASSLVGYEQYF
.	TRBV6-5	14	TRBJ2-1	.	TGTGCCAGCACTGCTCCCGCTGAAGGGGGACTTCCGTTCTTC	CASTAPAEGGLPFF
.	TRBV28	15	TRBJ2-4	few	TGTGCCAGCAGTCTACCCCCAACAGAAAAAAACATTCAGTACTTC	CASSLPPTEKNIQYF
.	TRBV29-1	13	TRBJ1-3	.	TGCAGCGTTTCGCTCGGCTCTGGAAACACCATATATTTT	CSVSLGSGNTIYF
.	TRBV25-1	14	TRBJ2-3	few	TGTGCCAGCGCTGGGACCGCATACCCAGATACGCAGTATTTT	CASAGTAYPDTQYF
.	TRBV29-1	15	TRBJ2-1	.	TGCAGCGTGACACTTTTAGCTGATACCTACAATGAGCAGTTCTTC	CSVTLLADTYNEQFF
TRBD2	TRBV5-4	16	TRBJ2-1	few	TGTGCCAGCAGACGGGCGGGAGGGCCGGATTACAATGAGCAGTTCTTC	CASRRAGGPDYNEQFF
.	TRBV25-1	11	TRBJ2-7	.	TGTGCCAGCAGTGAAGGGTTGGAGCAGTACTTC	CASSEGLEQYF
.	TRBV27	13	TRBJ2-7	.	TGTGCCAGCTCCGGACCGGGGGGCACCGAGCAGTACTTC	CASSGPGGTEQYF
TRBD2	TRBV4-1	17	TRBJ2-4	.	TGCGCCAGCAGCCAAGATCTAAGCGGGAGATTGGGAAACATTCAGTACTTC	CASSQDLSGRLGNIQYF
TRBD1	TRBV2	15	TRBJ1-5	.	TGTGCCAGCCGTCTCGACAGGGGACGCAATCAGCCCCAGCATTTT	CASRLDRGRNQPQHF
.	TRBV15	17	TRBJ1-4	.	TGTGCCACCAGCGAGAGATTTCGAGGAGGGTTGAATGAAAAACTGTTTTTT	CATSERFRGGLNEKLFF
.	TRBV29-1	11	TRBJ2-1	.	TGCAGCGTTGAGGACCCCTATGAGCAGTTCTTC	CSVEDPYEQFF
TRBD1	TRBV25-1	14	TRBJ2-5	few	TGTGCCAGCAGTGCGTGGGACAGTCAAGAGACCCAGTACTTC	CASSAWDSQETQYF
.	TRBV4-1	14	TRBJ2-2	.	TGCGCCAGCAGCCAACCCGTAGGAACCGGGGAGCTGTTTTTT	CASSQPVGTGELFF
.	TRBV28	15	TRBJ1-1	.	TGTGCCAGCACCCCCCAGCACATGTATGGCTCTGAAGCTTTCTTT	CASTPQHMYGSEAFF
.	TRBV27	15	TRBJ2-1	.	TGTGCCAGCAGTTTAGAAGGACGGAAGAACAATGAGCAGTTCTTC	CASSLEGRKNNEQFF
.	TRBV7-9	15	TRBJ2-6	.	TGTGCCAGCAGCGCTCGGTCGGGAGGGGCCAACGTCCTGACTTTC	CASSARSGGANVLTF
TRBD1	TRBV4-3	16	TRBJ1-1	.	TGCGCCAGCAGCCAAGCGAGACAGGGGCGGGACACTGAAGCTTTCTTT	CASSQARQGRDTEAFF
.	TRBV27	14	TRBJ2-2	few	TGTGCCAGCGCGGGCGGGCAGACATCCGGGGAGCTGTTTTTT	CASAGGQTSGELFF
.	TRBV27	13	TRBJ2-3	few	TGTGCCAGCAGCCGAGACGTTCCAGATACGCAGTATTTT	CASSRDVPDTQYF
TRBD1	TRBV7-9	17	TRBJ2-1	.	TGTGCCAGCAGCCACCCGGGGGACAGGGGCACGATCAATGAGCAGTTCTTC	CASSHPGDRGTINEQFF
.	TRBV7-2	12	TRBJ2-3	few	TGTGCCAGCAGCTTATCCCCGGATACGCAGTATTTT	CASSLSPDTQYF
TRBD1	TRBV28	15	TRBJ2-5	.	TGTGCCAGCAGTTTACAACGGACAGGGAAAGAGACCCAGTACTTC	CASSLQRTGKETQYF
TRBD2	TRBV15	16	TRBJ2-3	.	TGTGCCACCAGCACAGGGACTAGCGGGAGGGCAAATACGCAGTATTTT	CATSTGTSGRANTQYF
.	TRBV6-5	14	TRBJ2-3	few	TGTGCCAGCAGTTACTCGCAGGGAGCAGATACGCAGTATTTT	CASSYSQGADTQYF
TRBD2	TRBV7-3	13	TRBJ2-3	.	TGTGCCAGCAGCGCCCTAGCGGGCCCTCTCCAGGGTTTT	CASSALAGPLQGF
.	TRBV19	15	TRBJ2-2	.	TGTGCCAGTAGTATAGAAGCGTGGAACACCGGGGAGCTGTTTTTT	CASSIEAWNTGELFF
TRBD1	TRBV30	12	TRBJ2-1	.	TGTGCCTGGAGTGTACAGGGGCCTGAGCAGTTCTTC	CAWSVQGPEQFF
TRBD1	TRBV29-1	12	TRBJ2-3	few	TGCAGCGTAGAAGACAGGGCAGATACGCAGTATTTT	CSVEDRADTQYF
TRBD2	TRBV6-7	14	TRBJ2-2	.	TGTGCCAGCAGAGCGGGAGGGGACGCCGGGGAGCTGTTTTTT	CASRAGGDAGELFF
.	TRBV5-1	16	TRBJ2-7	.	TGCGCCAGCAGCCCCCGGGTTACAGGCTCCCTCTACGAGCAGTACTTC	CASSPRVTGSLYEQYF
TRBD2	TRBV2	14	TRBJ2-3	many	TGTGCCAGCAGTGGAGAGCGGGAGTTGGATACGCAGTATTTT	CASSGERELDTQYF
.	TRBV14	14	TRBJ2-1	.	TGTGCCAGCAGCCAGACTCGAATGGTTCATGAGCAGTTCTTC	CASSQTRMVHEQFF
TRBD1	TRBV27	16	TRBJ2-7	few	TGTGCCACCACACCTCTCGCCGGCAGGGGGTCCCACGAGCAGTACTTC	CATTPLAGRGSHEQYF
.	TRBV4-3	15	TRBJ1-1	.	TGCGCCAGCAGCCAAGCCGACAGATCGGGCACTGAAGCTTTCTTT	CASSQADRSGTEAFF
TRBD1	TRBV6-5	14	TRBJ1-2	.	TGTGCCAGCACCCCCGACAGGGGACGGTATGGCTACACCTTC	CASTPDRGRYGYTF
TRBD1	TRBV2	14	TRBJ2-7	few	TGTGCCAGCAGTGAACAAAGGGGGCCGGACGAGCAGTACTTC	CASSEQRGPDEQYF
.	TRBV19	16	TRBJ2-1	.	TGTGCCAGTAGTATGAAACTCAATATCCCCTCCAATGAGCAGTTCTTC	CASSMKLNIPSNEQFF
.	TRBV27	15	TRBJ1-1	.	TGTGCCAGCAGTCCCGCTATCTTGGCGAACACTGAAGCTTTCTTT	CASSPAILANTEAFF
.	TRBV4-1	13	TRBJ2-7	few	TGCGCCAGCAGCCCCCGAGGGCTGGACGAGCAGTACTTC	CASSPRGLDEQYF
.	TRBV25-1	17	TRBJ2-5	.	TGTGCCAGCAGTGAATTCCCCCAGGGAGAGGAGCCGGAGACCCAGTACTTC	CASSEFPQGEEPETQYF
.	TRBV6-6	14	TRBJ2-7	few	TGTGCCAGCAGTTACATTCAGGGAGCCTACGAGCAGTACTTC	CASSYIQGAYEQYF
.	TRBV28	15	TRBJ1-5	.	TGTGCCAGCAGTTTCGTACAGAGTCTTAATCAGCCCCAGCATTTT	CASSFVQSLNQPQHF
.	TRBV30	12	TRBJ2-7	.	TGTGCCTGGAGAGGGATGGGTAACGAGCAGTACTTC	CAWRGMGNEQYF
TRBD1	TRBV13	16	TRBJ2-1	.	TGTGCCAGCAGCCTGGCCCTGACAGGGTCCTACAATGAGCAGTTCTTC	CASSLALTGSYNEQFF